The 27 T cell receptor beta chains below were found in one sample sequenced in a study of T cell repertoires in cytomegalovirus infection. Their cognate antigens are unknown. Using its own MiXCR run on the reads, TCRdb lists one record per CDR3 protein. The sample contains fewer than 950,000 distinct CDR3 sequences, 30% to 35% of which appear only once. This material consisted of cultured CD8+ T cells from PBMCs, taken from culture after CMV antigen stimulation. These receptors came from a human donor in good health (CMV status not recorded). Some clones in this sample may be carry-over from other donors' samples.

The chain recombines TRBV6-2 or TRBV6-3 with TRBJ2-5; D is perhaps TRBD2 (5 bases). V was pared by 1 base and J by 2 bases, with 8 bases between. Germline V CDR1 and CDR2: MNHEY, SVGEGT. There are 14 residues in the CDR3. The CDR3 bases are TGTGCCAGCAGTTACTTTTCGGGACAAGAGACCCAGTACTTC. As protein: CASSYFSGQETQYF.

V and J are TRBV20-1 and TRBJ1-1, with 7 bases matching TRBD1. J gave up 3 bases and V 6 bases, and 4 bases lay outside the gene matches. The CDR3 loop spans 12 amino acids. In germline, CDR1 is DFQATT, CDR2 SNEGSKA (reference sequence). CDR3 loop: CSAPRGYTEAFF. In DNA form, the CDR3 reads TGCAGTGCCCCCAGGGGGTACACTGAAGCTTTCTTT.

Ten or more counts support this clonotype. The rearrangement links TRBV7-8 to TRBJ2-1; D uncertain. CDR3 length equals 12 residues. V lost 5 bases and J lost 6, with 8 bases in between. Germline V gene data show CDR1 as SGHVS and CDR2 as FQNEAQ. DNA for the CDR3: TGTGCCAGCAGCGCAGGAAGCAATGAGCAGTTCTTC. This encodes CASSAGSNEQFF.

The CDR3 loop reads CASSLETEWRLDTQYF. CDR3 coding DNA: TGTGCCAGCAGCTTGGAGACAGAATGGAGATTAGATACGCAGTATTTT. This sequence joins TRBV5-5 and TRBJ2-3, with D perhaps TRBD1 (5 bases). CDR3 length equals 16 residues. The V end lost 0 bases, the J end lost 5 bases, and 16 bases lay between the germline ends. Germline V gives CDR1 SGHKS, CDR2 YYEKEE (reference sequence).

V and J are TRBV6-6 and TRBJ2-1, with D maybe TRBD1 (6 bases). Germline V lookup: CDR1 MNHNY, CDR2 SVGAGI (reference sequence). The V and J ends lost 0 bases and 2 bases respectively, with 14 bases between them. The CDR3 length is 17 residues. The CDR3 sequence is CASSYSVDSGPYNEQFF. Here the CDR3 DNA reads TGTGCCAGCAGTTACTCGGTGGACAGTGGACCCTACAATGAGCAGTTCTTC.

This clonotype appeared a few times. V usage is TRBV7-9 and J usage is TRBJ2-4; tentative D call: TRBD2 (6 bases). V was clipped by 5 bases and J by 3 bases, with 14 bases between them. Germline-derived CDR1 and CDR2 are SEHNR and FQNEAQ (reference sequence). The CDR3 sequence is 15 residues long. The CDR3 DNA sequence: TGTGCCAGCAGCCACAGCGCGGAGGGCAAAAACATTCAGTACTTC. As protein: CASSHSAEGKNIQYF.

This chain joins TRBV19 and TRBJ1-2; 7 bases align to TRBD1. The CDR3 has 14 amino acids. V lost 6 bases, J lost 3 bases, and 7 bases stayed unmatched. The germline CDR1 and CDR2 sequences are LNHDA and SQIVND (reference sequence). In DNA form, the CDR3 reads TGTGCCAGTAGGGCCCGGGACAGAGACTATGGCTACACCTTC. Translating it yields CASRARDRDYGYTF.

The chain couples TRBV11-3 to TRBJ1-1; no firm D call. Trimming took off 2 bases at V and 4 bases at J, with 14 bases between the two ends. In germline, CDR1 is SGHNT, CDR2 YENEEA. This CDR3 comprises 15 residues. The CDR3 sequence: CASSLTLFWSTEAFF. CDR3 nucleotides: TGTGCCAGCAGCTTAACCCTTTTTTGGAGCACTGAAGCTTTCTTT.

The sample holds a few counts of this clonotype. The chain couples TRBV29-1 to TRBJ2-1; TRBD1 or TRBD2 may be the D gene (5 bases each). The germline CDR1 and CDR2 sequences are SQVTM and ANQGSEA. The CDR3 consists of 12 residues. V lost 4 bases, J lost 6 bases, and 10 bases lay in between. The CDR3 reads CSVGPGSNEQFF. The CDR3 region has the DNA TGCAGCGTTGGCCCAGGGAGCAATGAGCAGTTCTTC.

The chain has TRBV28 and TRBJ2-1; D remains ambiguous. The CDR3 length is 16 residues. Trimming left V 2 bases short and J 0 bases short, with 11 bases between. Per germline, CDR1 MDHEN and CDR2 SYDVKM. CDR3 region: CASSLSALSSYNEQFF. The DNA for the CDR3 is TGTGCCAGCAGTTTAAGCGCCCTTTCCTCCTACAATGAGCAGTTCTTC.

The table lists this clonotype with many counts. The chain carries TRBV7-3 and TRBJ2-1, with D possibly TRBD1 on 5 matching bases. The V gene lost 1 base and the J gene lost 0 bases, with 10 bases spanning the gap. CDR1 is SGHTA and CDR2 is FQGTGA in the germline V gene. This CDR3 has 16 residues. Here the CDR3 DNA reads TGTGCCAGCAGCTTAATCCCGGACAACTCCTACAATGAGCAGTTCTTC. It translates to CASSLIPDNSYNEQFF.

The rearrangement uses TRBV4-1 and TRBJ2-2, with D unresolved. V gave up 1 base and J gave up 5 bases, with 14 bases separating them. There are 16 residues in the CDR3. CDR1 is MGHRA, CDR2 YSYEKL, per germline. The CDR3, as DNA: TGCGCCAGCAGCCAAGTCTCCAGAAGAATAACCGGGGAGCTGTTTTTT. This codes for CASSQVSRRITGELFF.

This clonotype has just a few counts. The V call is TRBV19, the J call TRBJ2-2; D unclear. CDR3 length: 14 residues. V was trimmed by 10 bases and J by 2 bases, leaving 14 bases between them. In germline, CDR1 is LNHDA, CDR2 SQIVND (reference sequence). The CDR3 is CATGYPLNTGELFF. CDR3 nucleotides: TGTGCCACCGGGTATCCCCTAAACACCGGGGAGCTGTTTTTT. The complete variable domain, with remaining parts taken from reference TRBV19 and TRBJ2-2, reads DGGITQSPKYLFRKEGQNVTLSCEQNLNHDAMYWYRQDPGQGLRLIYYSQIVNDFQKGDIAEGYSVSREKKESFPLTVTSAQKNPTAFYLCATGYPLNTGELFFGEGSRLTVL.

This chain joins TRBV6-2 or TRBV6-3 and TRBJ1-1, with a possible D match to TRBD1 (5 bases). Between the trimmed V and J ends, which lost 0 bases and 6 bases, there was a span of 8 bases. Germline V gene sequence: CDR1 MNHEY, CDR2 SVGEGT. The CDR3 loop spans 13 amino acids. The CDR3 nucleotides are TGTGCCAGCAGTTACTCGAGGGACCCTGAAGCTTTCTTT. Amino acid sequence: CASSYSRDPEAFF.

This clonotype showed up just a few times. The chain carries TRBV6-1 and TRBJ2-3, with 8 bases matching TRBD2. V lost 7 bases and J lost 0; bases outside the gene matches: 9. CDR1 and CDR2 from the germline V gene are MNHNS and SASEGT. The CDR3 is 16 amino acids. The DNA for the CDR3 is TGTGCCAGCATTCCCACCCGGGGGGGTAGCACAGATACGCAGTATTTT. The encoded protein is CASIPTRGGSTDTQYF.

A few counts support this clonotype. This sequence joins TRBV7-6 and TRBJ1-2; tentative D call: TRBD1 (5 bases). Per the germline V gene, CDR1 is SGHVS and CDR2 is FNYEAQ. This CDR3 region has 15 residues. The V gene lost 5 bases and the J gene lost 0 bases, with 13 bases spanning the gap. Here the CDR3 DNA reads TGTGCCAGCAGCCCTCGGACACCACCTAACTATGGCTACACCTTC. Translating it yields CASSPRTPPNYGYTF.

The gene calls are TRBV7-3 and TRBJ1-2; the D gene is possibly TRBD1 (6 bases). Between the trimmed V and J ends, which lost 5 bases and 4 bases, there was a span of 14 bases. The germline V gene encodes CDR1 SGHTA and CDR2 FQGTGA. This CDR3 comprises 14 residues. This CDR3 reads CASSGPGQPYGYTF. Here the CDR3 DNA reads TGTGCCAGCAGCGGACCGGGACAACCCTATGGCTACACCTTC.

Turning to this clonotype: Likely a read error: the CDR3 ends without its conserved phenylalanine or tryptophan. V usage is TRBV7-3 and J usage is TRBJ2-5; 11 bases fit TRBD1. CDR1 is SGHTA and CDR2 is FQGTGA in the germline V gene. There are 15 residues in the CDR3. Trimming removed 3 bases from V and 6 bases from J; junction bases left unmatched: 6. In nucleotides, the CDR3 is TGTGCCAGCAGCTTCTGGACAGGGGGCACACAGACCCAGTACTCC. This translates into CASSFWTGGTQTQYS.

About this clonotype itself: One end of the junction does not line up with germline, which may come from a read error. V and J are TRBV6-2 or TRBV6-3 and TRBJ1-5; TRBD1 agrees at 8 bases. The CDR3 covers 14 residues. The germline CDR1 and CDR2 sequences are MNHEY and SVGEGT. In nucleotides, the CDR3 is TGTGCCAGCAGTTGGGCAGGGGGCAAGCAGCCCCAGCATTTT. It translates to CASSWAGGKQPQHF.

A few counts support this clonotype. The genes are TRBV27 and TRBJ2-2; D is ambiguous. Germline V CDR1 and CDR2: MNHEY, SMNVEV (reference sequence). The CDR3 is 16 amino acids. The germline V and J ends were trimmed by 6 bases and 1 base, with 15 bases remaining between them. The chain's CDR3 is CASSFPGPLNTGELFF. The CDR3 region has the DNA TGTGCCAGCAGCTTCCCGGGTCCCTTGAACACCGGGGAGCTGTTTTTT.

The genes are TRBV27 and TRBJ1-5; D is perhaps TRBD1 (5 bases). V lost 6 bases, J lost 10 bases, and 16 bases lay in between. The germline V gene encodes CDR1 MNHEY and CDR2 SMNVEV (reference sequence). CDR3 length equals 13 residues. This CDR3 is CASSVTVLYPQHF. CDR3 DNA: TGTGCCAGCAGCGTGACAGTCCTCTACCCCCAGCATTTT.

The gene calls are TRBV6-6 and TRBJ1-5; D uncertain. V lost 7 bases to trimming and J lost 9 bases, with 13 bases between them. In germline, CDR1 is MNHNY, CDR2 SVGAGI (reference sequence). This CDR3 contains 12 residues. CDR3 DNA sequence: TGTGCCAGCATCCAAGCGGGTTGGCCCCAGCATTTT. Its protein is CASIQAGWPQHF.

This clonotype was observed at least ten times. V and J are TRBV7-6 and TRBJ1-2; D unclear. Per the germline V gene, CDR1 is SGHVS and CDR2 is FNYEAQ. The V gene lost 1 base and the J gene lost 5 bases, with 11 bases spanning the gap. CDR3 length: 14 amino acids. CDR3 loop: CASSLEGRRYGYTF. In DNA form, the CDR3 reads TGTGCCAGCAGCTTAGAGGGTCGGAGGTATGGCTACACCTTC.

This clonotype was seen more than once but under ten times. The chain recombines TRBV2 with TRBJ1-1; D ambiguous. Germline V gene lookup returns CDR1 SNHLY and CDR2 FYNNEI. The CDR3 extends over 16 amino acids. V lost 2 bases and J lost 0, with 13 bases in between. CDR3 in DNA: TGTGCCAGCAGTGAAAAGACCTGGTGGATGAACACTGAAGCTTTCTTT. Amino acid sequence: CASSEKTWWMNTEAFF.

This clonotype was found once. The chain carries TRBV12-3 or TRBV12-4 and TRBJ1-1; no definite D call. V lost 6 bases to trimming and J lost 1 base, with 12 bases between them. This CDR3 is built from 14 residues. As DNA, the CDR3 is TGTGCCAGCAGCCCACACAGCGCGAACACTGAAGCTTTCTTT. As protein: CASSPHSANTEAFF.

This chain connects TRBV29-1 to TRBJ2-2; D not certain. V was shortened by 3 bases and J by 6 bases, with 5 bases between the two germline ends. CDR1 and CDR2 from the germline V gene are SQVTM and ANQGSEA. CDR3 length: 11 amino acids. CDR3 amino acids: CSVDRPGELFF. The CDR3 nucleotides are TGCAGCGTTGACAGGCCCGGGGAGCTGTTTTTT.

The J gene is TRBJ2-3, the V gene TRBV4-1, with D possibly TRBD2 on 6 matching bases. The CDR3 is 15 residues long. The ends were cut back, 0 bases at V and 0 bases at J, with 7 bases in the middle. Germline V gene sequence: CDR1 MGHRA, CDR2 YSYEKL. The CDR3 loop is CASSQERGSTDTQYF. The CDR3 DNA sequence: TGCGCCAGCAGCCAAGAACGGGGGAGCACAGATACGCAGTATTTT.